This TCR beta chain was captured by sequencing in a study of T cells expressing NK-cell markers. Study as a whole: All TCR beta repertoires analysed originated from sorted CD3+CD56+NKG2C+, CD3+CD56+NKG2C- and CD3+CD56-NKG2C+ T cells. Within the sequenced cohort of eight donors, seven exhibited HCMV seropositivity and one was seronegative.

Study-wide points: 1.0-7.0% of CD8+ T cells in over five donors belonged to dominant NKG2C+ clonotypes. The CD3+CD56-NKG2C+ fraction was also led by these clonotypes in a handful of donors.

In regard to this clonotype: As yet, its antigen is unknown.

Reanalyzing the 5' RACE reads, TCRdb keeps one entry per CDR3 protein, without DNA. This sample contains some 460,000 distinct CDR3 sequences. This CDR3 spans 12 amino acids. The material sequenced was blood T cells: a sorted CD56 or NKG2C T cell subset, CD4+ or CD8+ T cells, or bulk PBMC T cells (not recorded which). The V call is TRBV12-3 or TRBV12-4, the J call TRBJ1-2; TCRdb returns TRBD1, unconfirmable since there is no DNA. The clonotype originates from a woman in her 50s in good health. The CDR3 sequence is CASAYTGSGYTF.